This entry is about one T cell receptor beta chain. Its antigen remains unknown. These data are taken from a study of CD8+CD57+ T cells in acquired aplastic anemia. Study-wide background: DNA from sorted CD4+ and CD8+ cells averaged around 3.5 ug. Average CD4+ read depth in healthy donors was some 11 million reads.

Study-level results: No significant patient-versus-control difference appeared in CD8+ Simpson's diversity. The number of CD8+ CDR3 sequences shared by patients and controls was around 30.

Trimming took 6 bases from V and 0 from J, leaving 9 bases between them. This CDR3 contains 13 residues. Germline loops: CDR1 SEHNR, CDR2 FQNEAQ (reference sequence). Genomic DNA, serving as template, underwent TCR beta VDJ and CDR3 profiling. Via MiXCR, TCRdb re-called the reads, giving one row per CDR3 protein. The sample contains approximately 81,000 distinct CDR3 sequences, around 44% of which appear only once. The chain recombines TRBV7-9 with TRBJ2-7; no definite D call. The receptor was derived from a human donor in good health, serving as a control. The sequencing input was sorted CD4+, CD8+, or CD8+CD57+ T cells (not recorded which) from PBMCs. The CDR3 here is CASSRRSSYEQYF. For the CDR3, the DNA is TGTGCCAGCAGTAGGCGAAGCTCCTACGAGCAGTACTTC.